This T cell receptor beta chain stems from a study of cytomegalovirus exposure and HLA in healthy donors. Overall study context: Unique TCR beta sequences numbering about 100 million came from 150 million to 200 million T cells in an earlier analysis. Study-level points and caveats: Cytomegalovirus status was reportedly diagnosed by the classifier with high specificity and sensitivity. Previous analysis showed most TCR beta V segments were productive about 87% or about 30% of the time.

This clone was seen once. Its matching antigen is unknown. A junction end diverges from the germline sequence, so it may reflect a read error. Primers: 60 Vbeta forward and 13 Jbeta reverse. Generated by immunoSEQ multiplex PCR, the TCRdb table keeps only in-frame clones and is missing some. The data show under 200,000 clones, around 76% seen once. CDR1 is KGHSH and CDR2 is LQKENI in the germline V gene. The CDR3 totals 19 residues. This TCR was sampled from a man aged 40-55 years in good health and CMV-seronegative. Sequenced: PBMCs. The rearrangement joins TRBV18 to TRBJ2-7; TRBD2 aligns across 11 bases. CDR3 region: CASSDLRVLAGGPSHEQYF. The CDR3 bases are TGTGCCAGCTCAGACCTAAGGGTATTAGCGGGAGGGCCCTCCCACGAGCAGTACTTC.